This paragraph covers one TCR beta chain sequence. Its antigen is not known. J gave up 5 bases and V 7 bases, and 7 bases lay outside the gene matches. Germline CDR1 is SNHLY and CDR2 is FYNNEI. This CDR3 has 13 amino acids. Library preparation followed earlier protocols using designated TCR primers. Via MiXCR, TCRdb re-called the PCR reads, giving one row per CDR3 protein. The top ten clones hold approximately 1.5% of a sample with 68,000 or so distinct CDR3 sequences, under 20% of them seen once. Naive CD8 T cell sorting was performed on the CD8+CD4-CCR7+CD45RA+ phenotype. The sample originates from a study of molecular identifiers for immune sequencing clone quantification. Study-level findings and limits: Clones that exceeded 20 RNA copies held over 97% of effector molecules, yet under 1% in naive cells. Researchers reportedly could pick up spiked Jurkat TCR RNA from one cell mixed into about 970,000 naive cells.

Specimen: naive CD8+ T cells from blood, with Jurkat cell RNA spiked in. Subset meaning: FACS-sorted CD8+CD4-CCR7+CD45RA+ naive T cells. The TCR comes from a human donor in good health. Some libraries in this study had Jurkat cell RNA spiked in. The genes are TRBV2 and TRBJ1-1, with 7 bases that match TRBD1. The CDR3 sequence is CASNVPQGTEAFF. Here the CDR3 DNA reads TGTGCCAGCAACGTCCCACAGGGGACTGAAGCTTTCTTT.